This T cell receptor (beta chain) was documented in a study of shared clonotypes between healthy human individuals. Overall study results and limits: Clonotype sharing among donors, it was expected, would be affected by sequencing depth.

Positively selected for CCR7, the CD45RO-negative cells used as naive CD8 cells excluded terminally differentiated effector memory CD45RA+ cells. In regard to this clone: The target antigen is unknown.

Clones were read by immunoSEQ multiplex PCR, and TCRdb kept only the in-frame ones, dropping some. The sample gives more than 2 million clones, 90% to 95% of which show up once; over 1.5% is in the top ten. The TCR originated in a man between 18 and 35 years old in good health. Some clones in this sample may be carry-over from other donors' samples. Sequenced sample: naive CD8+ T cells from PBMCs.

CDR3: CASRRPGQWETQYF. In DNA, the CDR3 is TGTGCCAGCCGCCGACCGGGACAGTGGGAGACCCAGTACTTC. The chain carries TRBV27 and TRBJ2-5; 7 positions match TRBD1. Germline V gene sequence: CDR1 MNHEY, CDR2 SMNVEV (reference sequence). The CDR3 loop spans 14 amino acids. Trimming took 8 bases from V and 5 from J; bases not matched to a gene: 11.